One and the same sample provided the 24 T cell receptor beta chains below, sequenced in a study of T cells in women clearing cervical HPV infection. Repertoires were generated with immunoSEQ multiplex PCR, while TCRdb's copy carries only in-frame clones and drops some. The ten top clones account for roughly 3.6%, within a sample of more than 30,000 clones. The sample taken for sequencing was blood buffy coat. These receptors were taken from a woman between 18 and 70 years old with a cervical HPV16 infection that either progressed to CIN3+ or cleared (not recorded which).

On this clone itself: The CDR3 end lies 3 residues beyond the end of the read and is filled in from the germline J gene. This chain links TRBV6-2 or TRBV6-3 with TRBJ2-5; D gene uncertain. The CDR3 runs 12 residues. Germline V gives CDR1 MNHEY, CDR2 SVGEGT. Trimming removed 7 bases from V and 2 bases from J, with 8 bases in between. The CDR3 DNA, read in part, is TGTGCCAGCACTATCCATCAAGAGACC. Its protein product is CASTIHQET. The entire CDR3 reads CASTIHQETQYF.

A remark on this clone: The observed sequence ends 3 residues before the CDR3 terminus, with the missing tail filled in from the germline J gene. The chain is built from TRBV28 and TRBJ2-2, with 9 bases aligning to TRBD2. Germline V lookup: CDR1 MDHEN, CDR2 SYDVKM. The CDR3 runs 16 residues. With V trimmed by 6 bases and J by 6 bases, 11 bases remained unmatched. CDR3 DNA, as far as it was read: TGTGCCAGCAGACCTCCTAGCGGGACTATTGCCGGGGAG. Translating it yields CASRPPSGTIAGE. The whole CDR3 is CASRPPSGTIAGELFF. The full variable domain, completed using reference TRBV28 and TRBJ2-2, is DVKVTQSSRYLVKRTGEKVFLECVQDMDHENMFWYRQDPGLGLRLIYFSYDVKMKEKGDIPEGYSVSREKKERFSLILESASTNQTSMYLCASRPPSGTIAGELFFGEGSRLTVL.

Incomplete CDR3 DNA: TGCAGTGCTCACGATAGACAGGGGGTTTACAATGAG. Its protein product is CSAHDRQGVYNE. In full, the CDR3 reads CSAHDRQGVYNEQFF. V usage is TRBV20-1 and J usage is TRBJ2-1, with 9 positions matching TRBD1. Sequencing ends 3 residues short of the CDR3 end; the germline J gene provides the rest. V was pared by 5 bases and J by 4 bases, with 9 bases of the junction left unmatched. The CDR3 loop spans 15 amino acids. Germline assignment: CDR1 DFQATT and CDR2 SNEGSKA (reference sequence).

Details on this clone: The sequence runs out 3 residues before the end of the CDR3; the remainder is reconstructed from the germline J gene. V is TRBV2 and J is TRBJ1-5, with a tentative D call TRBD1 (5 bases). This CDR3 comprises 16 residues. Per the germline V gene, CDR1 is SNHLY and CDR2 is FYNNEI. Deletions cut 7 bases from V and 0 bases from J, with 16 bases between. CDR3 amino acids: CASNYRQLDSNQPQHF. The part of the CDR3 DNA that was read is TGTGCCAGCAATTATCGACAGTTAGATAGCAATCAGCCC. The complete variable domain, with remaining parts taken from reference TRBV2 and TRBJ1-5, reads EPEVTQTPSHQVTQMGQEVILRCVPISNHLYFYWYRQILGQKVEFLVSFYNNEISEKSEIFDDQFSVERPDGSNFTLKIRSTKLEDSAMYFCASNYRQLDSNQPQHFGDGTRLSIL.

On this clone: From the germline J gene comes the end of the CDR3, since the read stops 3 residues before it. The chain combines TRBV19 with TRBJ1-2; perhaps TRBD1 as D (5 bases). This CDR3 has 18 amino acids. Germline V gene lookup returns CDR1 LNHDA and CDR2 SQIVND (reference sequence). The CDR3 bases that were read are TGTGCCAGTGGCGGACAACGAAACCGACGGACTAGCACAGATACC. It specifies CASGGQRNRRTSTDT. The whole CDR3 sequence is CASGGQRNRRTSTDTYTF.

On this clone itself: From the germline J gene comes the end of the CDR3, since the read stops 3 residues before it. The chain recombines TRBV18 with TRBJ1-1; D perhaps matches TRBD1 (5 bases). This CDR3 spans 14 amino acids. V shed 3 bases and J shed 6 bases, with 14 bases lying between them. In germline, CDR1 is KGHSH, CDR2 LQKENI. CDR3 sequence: CASSPRGVVPEAFF. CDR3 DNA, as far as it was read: TGTGCCAGCTCACCTAGAGGGGTGGTCCCTGAA. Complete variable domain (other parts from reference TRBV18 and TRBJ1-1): NAGVMQNPRHLVRRRGQEARLRCSPMKGHSHVYWYRQLPEEGLKFMVYLQKENIIDESGMPKERFSAEFPKEGPSILRIQQVVRGDSAAYFCASSPRGVVPEAFFGQGTRLTVV.

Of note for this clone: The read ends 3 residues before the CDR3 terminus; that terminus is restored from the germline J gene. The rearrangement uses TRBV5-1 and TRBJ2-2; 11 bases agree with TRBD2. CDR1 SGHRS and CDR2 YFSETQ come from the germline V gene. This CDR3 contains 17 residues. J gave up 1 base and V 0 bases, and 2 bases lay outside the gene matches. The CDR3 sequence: CASSLATSGVNTGELFF. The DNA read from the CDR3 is TGCGCCAGCAGCTTGGCGACTAGCGGGGTGAACACCGGGGAG.

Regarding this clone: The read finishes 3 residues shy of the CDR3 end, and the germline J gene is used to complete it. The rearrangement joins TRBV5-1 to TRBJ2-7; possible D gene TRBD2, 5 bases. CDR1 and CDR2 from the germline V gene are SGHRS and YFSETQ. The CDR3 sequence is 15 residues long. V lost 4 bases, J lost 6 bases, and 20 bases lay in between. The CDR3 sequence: CASSDNIDGESEQYF. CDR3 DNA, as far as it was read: TGCGCCAGCAGCGACAACATCGACGGGGAGAGCGAG.

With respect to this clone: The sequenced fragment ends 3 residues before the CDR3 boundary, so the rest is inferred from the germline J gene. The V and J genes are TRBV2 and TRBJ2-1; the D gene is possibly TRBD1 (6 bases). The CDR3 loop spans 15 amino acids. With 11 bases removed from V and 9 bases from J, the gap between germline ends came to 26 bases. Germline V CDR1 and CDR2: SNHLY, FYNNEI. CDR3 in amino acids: CAREAGTLKGGEQFF. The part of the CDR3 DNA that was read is TGTGCCCGTGAGGCCGGGACACTTAAAGGGGGTGAG.

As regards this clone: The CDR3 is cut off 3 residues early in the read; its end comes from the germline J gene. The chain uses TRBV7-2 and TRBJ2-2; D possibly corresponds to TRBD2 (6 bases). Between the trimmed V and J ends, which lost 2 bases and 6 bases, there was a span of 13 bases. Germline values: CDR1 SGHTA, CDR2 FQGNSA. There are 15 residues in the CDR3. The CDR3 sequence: CASSLRQGGAGELFF. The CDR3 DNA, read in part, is TGTGCCAGCAGCTTACGTCAGGGCGGGGCCGGGGAG.

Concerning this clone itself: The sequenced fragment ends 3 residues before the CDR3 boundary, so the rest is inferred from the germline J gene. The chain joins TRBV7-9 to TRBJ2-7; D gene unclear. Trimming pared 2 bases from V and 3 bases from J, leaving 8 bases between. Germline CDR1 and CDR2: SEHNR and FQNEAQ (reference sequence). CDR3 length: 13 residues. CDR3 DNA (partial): TGTGCCAGCAGCTTATCGCGCGGCTACGAG. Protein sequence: CASSLSRGYE. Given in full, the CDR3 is CASSLSRGYEQYF. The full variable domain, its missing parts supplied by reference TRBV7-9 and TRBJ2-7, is DTGVSQNPRHKITKRGQNVTFRCDPISEHNRLYWYRQTLGQGPEFLTYFQNEAQLEKSRLLSDRFSAERPKGSFSTLEIQRTEQGDSAMYLCASSLSRGYEQYFGPGTRLTVT.

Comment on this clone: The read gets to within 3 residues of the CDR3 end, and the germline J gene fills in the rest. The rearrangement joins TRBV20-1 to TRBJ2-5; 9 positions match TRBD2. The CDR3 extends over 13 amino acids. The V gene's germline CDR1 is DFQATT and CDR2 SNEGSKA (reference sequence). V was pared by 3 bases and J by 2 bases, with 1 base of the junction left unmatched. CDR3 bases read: TGCAGTGCTAGGCTAGCGGGACAAGAGACC. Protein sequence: CSARLAGQET. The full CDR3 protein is CSARLAGQETQYF.

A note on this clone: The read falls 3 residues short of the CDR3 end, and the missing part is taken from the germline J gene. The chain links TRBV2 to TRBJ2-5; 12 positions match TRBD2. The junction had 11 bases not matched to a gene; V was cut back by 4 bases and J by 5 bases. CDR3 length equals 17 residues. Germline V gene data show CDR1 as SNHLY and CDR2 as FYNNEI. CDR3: CASSGTGLAGRGETQYF. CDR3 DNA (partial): TGTGCCAGCAGTGGTACGGGACTAGCGGGCCGTGGGGAGACC.

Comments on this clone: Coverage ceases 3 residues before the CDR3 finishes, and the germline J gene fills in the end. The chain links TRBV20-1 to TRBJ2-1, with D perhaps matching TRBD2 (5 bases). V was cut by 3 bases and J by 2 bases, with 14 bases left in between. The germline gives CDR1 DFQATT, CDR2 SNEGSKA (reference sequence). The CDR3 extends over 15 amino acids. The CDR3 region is CSASPDLRAYNEQFF. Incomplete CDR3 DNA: TGCAGTGCTAGCCCGGACTTGAGAGCCTACAATGAG.

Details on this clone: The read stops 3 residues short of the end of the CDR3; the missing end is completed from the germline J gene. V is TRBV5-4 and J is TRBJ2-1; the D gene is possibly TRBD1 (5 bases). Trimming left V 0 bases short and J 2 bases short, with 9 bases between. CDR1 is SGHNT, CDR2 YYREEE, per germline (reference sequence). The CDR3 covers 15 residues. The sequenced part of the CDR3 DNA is TGTGCCAGCAGCTTGGATGGGGCCCCCTACAATGAG. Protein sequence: CASSLDGAPYNE. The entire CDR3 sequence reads CASSLDGAPYNEQFF.

Partial CDR3 DNA: TGTGCCAGCAGCTTAGCGCTAGCACCGAATGAG. Protein sequence: CASSLALAPNE. The CDR3 reads in full as CASSLALAPNEQFF. This chain joins TRBV7-9 and TRBJ2-1; a weak D match, TRBD2 (5 bases). The CDR3 end lies 3 residues beyond the end of the read and is filled in from the germline J gene. This CDR3 is built from 14 residues. The V gene lost 0 bases and the J gene lost 7 bases, with 10 bases spanning the gap. Germline assignment: CDR1 SEHNR and CDR2 FQNEAQ (reference sequence).

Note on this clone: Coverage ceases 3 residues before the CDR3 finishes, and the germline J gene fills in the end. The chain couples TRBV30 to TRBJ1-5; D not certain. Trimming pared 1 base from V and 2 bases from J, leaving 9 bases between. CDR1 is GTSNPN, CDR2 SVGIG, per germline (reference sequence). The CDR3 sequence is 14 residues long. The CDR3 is CAWSELNGNQPQHF. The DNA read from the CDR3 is TGTGCCTGGAGTGAATTAAATGGCAATCAGCCC.

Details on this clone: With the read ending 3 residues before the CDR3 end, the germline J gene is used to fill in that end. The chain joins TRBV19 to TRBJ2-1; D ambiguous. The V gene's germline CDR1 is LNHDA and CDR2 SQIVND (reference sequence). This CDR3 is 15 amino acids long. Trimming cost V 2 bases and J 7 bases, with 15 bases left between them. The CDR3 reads CASSISTVTTNEQFF. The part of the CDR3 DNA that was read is TGTGCCAGTAGTATATCAACTGTGACGACAAATGAG.

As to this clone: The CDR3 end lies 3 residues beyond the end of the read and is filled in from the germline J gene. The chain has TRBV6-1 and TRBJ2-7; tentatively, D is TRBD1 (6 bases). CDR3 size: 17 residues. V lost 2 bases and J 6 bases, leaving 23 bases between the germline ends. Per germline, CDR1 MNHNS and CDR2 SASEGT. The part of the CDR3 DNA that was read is TGTGCCAGCAGTGAACTTGGGGGCGCAGATTGGGGCCTCGAG. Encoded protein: CASSELGGADWGLE. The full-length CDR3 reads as CASSELGGADWGLEQYF.

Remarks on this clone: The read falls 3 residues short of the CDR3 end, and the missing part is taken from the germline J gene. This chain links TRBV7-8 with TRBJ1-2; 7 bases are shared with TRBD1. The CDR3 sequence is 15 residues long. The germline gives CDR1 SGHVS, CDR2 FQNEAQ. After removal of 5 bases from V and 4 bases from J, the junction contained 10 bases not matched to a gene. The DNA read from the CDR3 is TGTGCCAGCAGCCTCACAGGGGCACCCTTCTATGGC. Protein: CASSLTGAPFYG. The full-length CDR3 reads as CASSLTGAPFYGYTF.

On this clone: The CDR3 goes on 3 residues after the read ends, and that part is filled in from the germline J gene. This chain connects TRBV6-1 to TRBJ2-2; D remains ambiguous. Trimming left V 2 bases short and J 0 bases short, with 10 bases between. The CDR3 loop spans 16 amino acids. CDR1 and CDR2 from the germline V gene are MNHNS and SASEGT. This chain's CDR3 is CASSEYGGANTGELFF. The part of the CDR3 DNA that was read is TGTGCCAGCAGTGAATATGGCGGCGCGAACACCGGGGAG.

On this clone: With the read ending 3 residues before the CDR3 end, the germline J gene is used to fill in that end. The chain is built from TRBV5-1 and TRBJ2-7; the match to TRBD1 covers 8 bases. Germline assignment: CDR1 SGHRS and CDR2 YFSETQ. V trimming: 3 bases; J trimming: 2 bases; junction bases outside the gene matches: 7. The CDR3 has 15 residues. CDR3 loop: CASSWMQGATYEQYF. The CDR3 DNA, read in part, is TGCGCCAGCAGCTGGATGCAGGGGGCCACCTACGAG.

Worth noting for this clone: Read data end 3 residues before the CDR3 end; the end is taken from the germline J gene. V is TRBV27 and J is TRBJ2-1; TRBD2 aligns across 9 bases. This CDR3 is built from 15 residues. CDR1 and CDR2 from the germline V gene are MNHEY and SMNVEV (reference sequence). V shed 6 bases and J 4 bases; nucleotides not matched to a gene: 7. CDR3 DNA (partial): TGTGCCAGCAGCCTTACTAGCGGGCCATACAATGAG. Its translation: CASSLTSGPYNE. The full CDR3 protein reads CASSLTSGPYNEQFF.

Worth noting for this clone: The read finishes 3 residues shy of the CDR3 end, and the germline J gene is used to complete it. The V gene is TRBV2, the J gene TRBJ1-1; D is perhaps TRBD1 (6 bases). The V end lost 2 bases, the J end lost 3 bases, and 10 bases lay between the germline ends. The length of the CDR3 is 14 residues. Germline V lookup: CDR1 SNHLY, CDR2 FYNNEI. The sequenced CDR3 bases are TGTGCCAGCAGTGAATTAGGGGGGGACACTGAA. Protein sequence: CASSELGGDTE. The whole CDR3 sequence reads CASSELGGDTEAFF.